Below, 9 T cell receptor beta chains from the same sample are listed, as sequenced in a study of T cells in localized non-small cell lung cancer. Only in-frame clones appear in the TCRdb table, and some are missing; sequencing was by immunoSEQ multiplex PCR. The sample includes around 2,000 clones, approximately 25% of them seen just once. Sequencing used normal lung tissue next to the tumor, obtained before any cancer treatment. The receptor source for this set is a female donor at least 60 years old with stage II lung adenocarcinoma.

In DNA form, the CDR3 reads TGTGCCAGCAGCTCTGGACGGCTTAGCAATCAGCCCCAGCATTTT. Its protein is CASSSGRLSNQPQHF. The gene calls are TRBV11-3 and TRBJ1-5; unclear D gene. This CDR3 spans 15 amino acids. V lost 4 bases and J 0 bases, leaving 10 bases between the germline ends. The germline V gene encodes CDR1 SGHNT and CDR2 YENEEA.

This clone has a handful of counts. The chain couples TRBV11-1 to TRBJ2-2; a possible D gene is TRBD2 (6 bases). Between the trimmed V and J ends, which lost 5 bases and 0 bases, there was a span of 19 bases. The CDR3 runs to 18 residues. Germline V gene lookup returns CDR1 SGHAT and CDR2 FQDESV (reference sequence). The CDR3 spells CASSRRISGHANTGELFF. The CDR3 nucleotides read TGTGCCAGCAGCCGCAGAATTAGCGGACACGCGAACACCGGGGAGCTGTTTTTT.

The genes are TRBV15 and TRBJ1-1; D is unresolved. The V end was cut by 0 bases, the J end by 5 bases, with 16 bases between. The CDR3 consists of 16 residues. In germline, CDR1 is LNHNV, CDR2 YYDKDF (reference sequence). CDR3 residues: CATSRDQISGGTEAFF. The DNA of the CDR3 is TGTGCCACCAGCAGAGATCAAATTAGCGGTGGGACTGAAGCTTTCTTT.

This chain connects TRBV6-8 to TRBJ1-2; D is ambiguous. V lost 0 bases, J lost 5 bases, and 7 bases lay in between. The CDR3 contains 13 residues. Germline CDR1 MNHGY, CDR2 SAAAGT. As DNA, the CDR3 is TGTGCCAGCAGTTACTCGGCGGGGTATGGCTACACCTTC. This sequence encodes CASSYSAGYGYTF.

The CDR3, as DNA: TGTGCCAGCAGTTTTATCAGAAACACCATATATTTT. Amino acid sequence: CASSFIRNTIYF. V gene TRBV28 combines with J gene TRBJ1-3; no firm D call. V was trimmed by 3 bases and J by 5 bases, leaving 5 bases between them. Germline-derived CDR1 and CDR2 are MDHEN and SYDVKM. The CDR3 sequence is 12 residues long.

This clone is labeled medium-sized. The CDR3 spells CASKTDRVGQPQHF. The CDR3 nucleotides are TGTGCCAGCAAAACTGACAGGGTCGGTCAGCCCCAGCATTTT. The chain carries TRBV6-8 and TRBJ1-5; the match to TRBD1 covers 7 bases. CDR1 MNHGY and CDR2 SAAAGT come from the germline V gene. V lost 7 bases and J lost 6; bases outside the gene matches: 9. CDR3 length equals 14 residues.

This chain joins TRBV19 and TRBJ1-6, with a tentative D call TRBD1 (5 bases). CDR1 LNHDA and CDR2 SQIVND come from the germline V gene (reference sequence). V lost 8 bases to trimming and J lost 0 bases, with 20 bases between them. CDR3 length: 18 residues. For the CDR3, the DNA is TGTGCCAGTCGGGCCAGCCGGGACTCTAGCTCCTATAATTCACCCCTCCACTTT. It codes for CASRASRDSSSYNSPLHF.

This clone was counted between two and nine times. The rearrangement joins TRBV9 to TRBJ2-1, with D tentatively TRBD1 (5 bases). Per germline, CDR1 SGDLS and CDR2 YYNGEE. The CDR3 has 13 amino acids. With 4 bases removed from V and 10 bases from J, the gap between germline ends came to 15 bases. CDR3 nucleotide sequence: TGTGCCAGCAGCCTCGGGCAGGGCAGGGAGCAGTTCTTC. Protein: CASSLGQGREQFF.

V is TRBV5-1 and J is TRBJ1-4; no clear D gene. Trimming removed 4 bases from V and 4 bases from J, with 14 bases in between. Germline V CDR1 and CDR2: SGHRS, YFSETQ. This CDR3 has 15 amino acids. CDR3 sequence (DNA): TGCGCCAGCAGCCTCGGGGATGCCTATAATGAAAAACTGTTTTTT. Protein product: CASSLGDAYNEKLFF.